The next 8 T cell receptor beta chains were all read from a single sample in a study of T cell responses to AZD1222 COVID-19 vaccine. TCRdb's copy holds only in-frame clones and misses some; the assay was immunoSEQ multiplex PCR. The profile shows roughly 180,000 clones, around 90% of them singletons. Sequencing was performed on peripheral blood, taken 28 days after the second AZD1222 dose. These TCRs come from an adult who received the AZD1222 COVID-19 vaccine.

CDR3 loop: CASSRAGTEAFF. In DNA form, the CDR3 reads TGTGCCAGCAGCAGGGCGGGAACTGAAGCTTTCTTT. The V gene is TRBV2, the J gene TRBJ1-1; possible D gene TRBD1, 5 bases. Trimming took off 6 bases at V and 5 bases at J, with 10 bases between the two ends. The germline V gene encodes CDR1 SNHLY and CDR2 FYNNEI. CDR3 size: 12 residues.

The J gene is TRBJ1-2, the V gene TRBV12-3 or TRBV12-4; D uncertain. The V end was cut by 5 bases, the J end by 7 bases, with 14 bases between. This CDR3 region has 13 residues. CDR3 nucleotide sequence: TGTGCCAGCAGTGCACGGGCGACCGTTGGCTACACCTTC. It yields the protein CASSARATVGYTF.

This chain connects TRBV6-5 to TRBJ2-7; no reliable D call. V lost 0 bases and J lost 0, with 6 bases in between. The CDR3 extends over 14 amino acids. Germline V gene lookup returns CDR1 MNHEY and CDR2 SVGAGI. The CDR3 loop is CASSYSGNSYEQYF. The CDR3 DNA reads TGTGCCAGCAGTTACTCAGGGAACTCCTACGAGCAGTACTTC.

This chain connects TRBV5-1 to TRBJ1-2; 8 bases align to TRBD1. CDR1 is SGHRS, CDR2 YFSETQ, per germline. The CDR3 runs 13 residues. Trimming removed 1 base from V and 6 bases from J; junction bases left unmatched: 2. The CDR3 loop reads CASSLPGGNGYTF. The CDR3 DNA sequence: TGCGCCAGCAGCTTGCCAGGGGGCAATGGCTACACCTTC.

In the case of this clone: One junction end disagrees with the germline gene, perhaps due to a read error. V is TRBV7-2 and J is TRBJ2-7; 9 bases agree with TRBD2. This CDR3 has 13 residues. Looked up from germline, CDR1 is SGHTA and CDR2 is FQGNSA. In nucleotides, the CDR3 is TGTGCCAGCAGCTCTCCTCGGACTAGCGAGTGGTCGTTC. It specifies CASSSPRTSEWSF. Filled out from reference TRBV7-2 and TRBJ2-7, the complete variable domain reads GAGVSQSPSNKVTEKGKDVELRCDPISGHTALYWYRQSLGQGLEFLIYFQGNSAPDKSGLPSDRFSAERTGGSVSTLTIQRTQQEDSAVYLCASSSPRTSEWSFGPGTRLTVT.

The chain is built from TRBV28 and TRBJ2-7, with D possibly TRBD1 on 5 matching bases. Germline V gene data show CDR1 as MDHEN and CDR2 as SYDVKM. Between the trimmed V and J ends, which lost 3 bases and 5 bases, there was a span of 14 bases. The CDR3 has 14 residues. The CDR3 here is CASSLGLGRDEQYF. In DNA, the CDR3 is TGTGCCAGCAGTTTGGGGCTGGGCAGGGACGAGCAGTACTTC.

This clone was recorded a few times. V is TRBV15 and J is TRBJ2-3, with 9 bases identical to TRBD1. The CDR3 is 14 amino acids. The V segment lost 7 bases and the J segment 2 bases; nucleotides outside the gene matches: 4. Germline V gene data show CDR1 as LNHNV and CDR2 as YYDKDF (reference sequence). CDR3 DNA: TGTGCCACCACCCGGGACAGGGCCACAGATACGCAGTATTTT. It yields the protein CATTRDRATDTQYF.

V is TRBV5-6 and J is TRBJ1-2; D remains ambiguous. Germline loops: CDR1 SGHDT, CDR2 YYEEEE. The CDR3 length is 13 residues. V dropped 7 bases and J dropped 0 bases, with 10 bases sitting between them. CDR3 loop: CASAPGANYGYTF. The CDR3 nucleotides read TGTGCCAGCGCCCCTGGGGCTAACTATGGCTACACCTTC.